The 21 T cell receptor beta chains reported below all come from one sample, sequenced in a study of cytomegalovirus exposure and HLA in healthy donors. The PCR ran on 60 Vbeta and 13 Jbeta primers. Only in-frame clones appear in the TCRdb table, and some are missing; sequencing was by immunoSEQ multiplex PCR. The data show about 150,000 clones, about 85% seen once. The specimen sequenced was PBMCs. The receptors shown here come from a man aged 25-45 years in good health and CMV-seropositive.

V is TRBV5-5 and J is TRBJ1-2; tentative D call: TRBD1 (5 bases). With 4 bases removed from V and 1 base from J, the gap between germline ends came to 8 bases. The CDR3 runs 13 residues. Germline lookup yields CDR1 SGHKS and CDR2 YYEKEE (reference sequence). CDR3 loop: CASSPTVNYGYTF. The CDR3 DNA reads as TGTGCCAGCAGCCCGACAGTTAACTATGGCTACACCTTC.

V usage is TRBV19 and J usage is TRBJ2-2, with D unresolved. This CDR3 has 14 residues. V was clipped by 3 bases and J by 3 bases, with 8 bases between them. The V gene's germline CDR1 is LNHDA and CDR2 SQIVND (reference sequence). CDR3 protein: CASSMKLYTGELFF. The CDR3 DNA is TGTGCCAGTAGTATGAAACTCTACACCGGGGAGCTGTTTTTT. The full variable domain, with the rest looked up from reference TRBV19 and TRBJ2-2, is DGGITQSPKYLFRKEGQNVTLSCEQNLNHDAMYWYRQDPGQGLRLIYYSQIVNDFQKGDIAEGYSVSREKKESFPLTVTSAQKNPTAFYLCASSMKLYTGELFFGEGSRLTVL.

The chain joins TRBV7-9 to TRBJ2-7; possible D gene TRBD1, 6 bases. CDR1 is SEHNR, CDR2 FQNEAQ, per germline (reference sequence). V lost 8 bases and J 4 bases, leaving 18 bases between the germline ends. The CDR3 has 14 residues. The CDR3, as DNA: TGTGCCAGCGGACCGGGACACCCTACTTACGAGCAGTACGTC. Protein sequence: CASGPGHPTYEQYV.

The chain has TRBV6-5 and TRBJ2-6; the D is unclear. This CDR3 is built from 14 residues. Trimming left V 4 bases short and J 0 bases short, with 4 bases between. Germline V gene lookup returns CDR1 MNHEY and CDR2 SVGAGI. This CDR3 is CASSSHSGANVLTF. As DNA, the CDR3 is TGTGCCAGCAGTTCCCACTCTGGGGCCAACGTCCTGACTTTC.

Concerning this clone: A read error may produce the germline difference seen at one junction end. J is TRBJ1-2 and V is TRBV7-9; D perhaps matches TRBD1 (5 bases). Germline lookup yields CDR1 SEHNR and CDR2 FQNEAQ (reference sequence). CDR3 size: 10 residues. CDR3 coding DNA: TGTTCCAGCAGCTTAGGGGCGTTCACCTTC. Amino acids: CSSSLGAFTF. Variable domain in full (rest from reference TRBV7-9 and TRBJ1-2): DTGVSQNPRHKITKRGQNVTFRCDPISEHNRLYWYRQTLGQGPEFLTYFQNEAQLEKSRLLSDRFSAERPKGSFSTLEIQRTEQGDSAMYLCSSSLGAFTFGSGTRLTVV.

The chain employs TRBV5-6 and TRBJ1-2; D call uncertain. The length of the CDR3 is 13 residues. With 0 bases removed from V and 3 bases from J, the gap between germline ends came to 6 bases. Germline V gives CDR1 SGHDT, CDR2 YYEEEE. CDR3 DNA: TGTGCCAGCAGCTTGGACGAGTACTATGGCTACACCTTC. Translated, it gives CASSLDEYYGYTF. Complete variable domain (other parts from reference TRBV5-6 and TRBJ1-2): DAGVTQSPTHLIKTRGQQVTLRCSPKSGHDTVSWYQQALGQGPQFIFQYYEEEERQRGNFPDRFSGHQFPNYSSELNVNALLLGDSALYLCASSLDEYYGYTFGSGTRLTVV.

The genes are TRBV18 and TRBJ2-2; D unresolved. V was clipped by 2 bases and J by 4 bases, with 17 bases between them. Germline loops: CDR1 KGHSH, CDR2 LQKENI. There are 17 residues in the CDR3. The CDR3 spells CASSPGWLVGSTGELFF. DNA of the CDR3: TGTGCCAGCTCACCAGGGTGGCTAGTAGGAAGCACCGGGGAGCTGTTTTTT.

This clone was recorded once. V is TRBV19 and J is TRBJ2-1; 9 nucleotides align to TRBD2. V trimming: 3 bases; J trimming: 0 bases; junction bases outside the gene matches: 3. This CDR3 contains 16 residues. Per germline, CDR1 LNHDA and CDR2 SQIVND (reference sequence). CDR3 nucleotide sequence: TGTGCCAGTAGTATGGATAGCGGGAGCTCCTACAATGAGCAGTTCTTC. It encodes CASSMDSGSSYNEQFF.

The chain joins TRBV19 to TRBJ2-3, with D maybe TRBD1 (6 bases). The V gene lost 7 bases and the J gene lost 7 bases, with 21 bases spanning the gap. The CDR3 loop spans 15 amino acids. Germline CDR1 and CDR2: LNHDA and SQIVND (reference sequence). The CDR3 protein is CASKELAGVGNTQYF. CDR3 DNA sequence: TGTGCCAGTAAGGAGTTGGCAGGGGTTGGCAATACGCAGTATTTT.

The V gene is TRBV18, the J gene TRBJ2-5; D remains unclear. The germline CDR1 and CDR2 sequences are KGHSH and LQKENI. V lost 6 bases to trimming and J lost 2 bases, with 16 bases between them. The CDR3 runs to 15 residues. The CDR3 nucleotides read TGTGCCAGCTCGTCCCTTGAGGCCCCGCAAGAGACCCAGTACTTC. Its protein is CASSSLEAPQETQYF.

This chain links TRBV20-1 with TRBJ2-1; possible D gene TRBD2, 5 bases. The V end was cut by 1 base, the J end by 13 bases, with 11 bases between. Germline loops: CDR1 DFQATT, CDR2 SNEGSKA (reference sequence). CDR3 length: 11 residues. The chain's CDR3 is CSARGETKQFF. The CDR3 DNA follows: TGCAGTGCTAGAGGAGAGACTAAACAGTTCTTC.

The rearrangement uses TRBV19 and TRBJ1-1; TRBD1 aligns across 7 bases. The V segment lost 8 bases and the J segment 1 base; nucleotides outside the gene matches: 10. This CDR3 comprises 15 residues. Germline CDR1 LNHDA, CDR2 SQIVND (reference sequence). Here the CDR3 DNA reads TGTGCCAGTCTCGAACAGGGGCGGGGGAACACTGAAGCTTTCTTT. This translates into CASLEQGRGNTEAFF.

CDR3 bases: TGTGCCAGCAGTTCATACCCCCCGGGACAGGGGAGCGAGCAGTACGTC. Protein product: CASSSYPPGQGSEQYV. The rearrangement joins TRBV6-5 to TRBJ2-7; 10 nucleotides line up with TRBD1. Per the germline V gene, CDR1 is MNHEY and CDR2 is SVGAGI. The CDR3 consists of 16 residues. The V gene end was trimmed by 4 bases and the J gene end by 6 bases; junction bases not matched to a gene: 12.

The J gene is TRBJ2-1, the V gene TRBV10-1; D is unresolved. CDR1 and CDR2 from the germline V gene are WNHNN and SYGVQD (reference sequence). CDR3 length: 12 amino acids. V was shortened by 3 bases and J by 3 bases, with 3 bases between the two germline ends. This CDR3 reads CASSDSYNEQFF. DNA for the CDR3: TGCGCCAGCAGTGACAGCTACAATGAGCAGTTCTTC.

This chain connects TRBV29-1 to TRBJ2-2; 10 bases are a match to TRBD2. Germline-derived CDR1 and CDR2 are SQVTM and ANQGSEA. This CDR3 is 16 amino acids long. Germline trimming cut 4 bases from V and 6 bases from J; bases unmatched to any gene: 11. The CDR3 sequence: CSVVGSLAGEPGELFF. The CDR3 DNA sequence: TGCAGCGTTGTGGGGAGTCTAGCGGGAGAGCCCGGGGAGCTGTTTTTT.

V and J are TRBV12-5 and TRBJ1-5, with D hard to call. V was shortened by 5 bases and J by 5 bases, with 16 bases between the two germline ends. The CDR3 has 15 residues. Germline assignment: CDR1 LGHNT and CDR2 FRNRAP. CDR3 in amino acids: CASGLGAGIDQPQHF. In DNA form, the CDR3 reads TGTGCTAGTGGTCTCGGCGCGGGGATAGATCAGCCCCAGCATTTT.

The V gene is TRBV18, the J gene TRBJ2-7; a possible D gene is TRBD2 (8 bases). The CDR3 extends over 16 amino acids. Trimming took off 1 base at V and 9 bases at J, with 22 bases between the two ends. Per germline, CDR1 KGHSH and CDR2 LQKENI. The CDR3, as DNA: TGTGCCAGCTCACCACGACAGGGCGAGCGGGAGTGGGGGCAGTACTTC. This sequence encodes CASSPRQGEREWGQYF.

The count of this clone is one. The rearrangement joins TRBV18 to TRBJ2-1; D may be TRBD2 (6 bases). V shed 3 bases and J shed 5 bases, with 14 bases lying between them. Germline V gene data show CDR1 as KGHSH and CDR2 as LQKENI. This CDR3 spans 15 amino acids. The CDR3: CASSPGLARNNEQFF. DNA for the CDR3: TGTGCCAGCTCACCTGGGCTAGCGAGGAACAATGAGCAGTTCTTC.

This chain links TRBV11-2 with TRBJ1-4; possibly TRBD1 for D (6 bases). The CDR3 sequence is 14 residues long. The V and J ends lost 5 bases and 2 bases respectively, with 9 bases between them. Germline V gene lookup returns CDR1 SGHAT and CDR2 FQNNGV. This CDR3 is CASSHRATNEKLFF. CDR3 in DNA: TGTGCCAGCAGCCACAGGGCTACTAATGAAAAACTGTTTTTT.

This clone was seen only once. This sequence joins TRBV10-3 and TRBJ1-3; D unclear. The CDR3 covers 14 residues. V lost 7 bases, J lost 7 bases, and 17 bases lay in between. The germline CDR1 and CDR2 sequences are ENHRY and SYGVKD. The DNA of the CDR3 is TGTGCCATCACAGAATCCCCGATTTACAACACCATATATTTT. Residues: CAITESPIYNTIYF.

This rearrangement joins TRBV7-6 to TRBJ1-2; D is possibly TRBD1 (5 bases). Germline lookup yields CDR1 SGHVS and CDR2 FNYEAQ. The CDR3 has 13 residues. The V gene lost 5 bases and the J gene lost 6 bases, with 13 bases spanning the gap. The CDR3 spells CASSLGQLDGYTF. The CDR3, as DNA: TGTGCCAGCAGCCTAGGACAATTGGATGGCTACACCTTC.